This TCR beta chain was recovered during a study of molecular identifiers for immune sequencing clone quantification. TCRdb redid the calling of the PCR reads with MiXCR, one entry per CDR3 protein. The sample yields about 630,000 distinct CDR3 sequences, about 25% seen once. Concerning this clonotype itself: Its antigen is undetermined.

Libraries of naive CD8 cells were prepared from about 20,000 to 1,000,000 sorted cells using 10%, 30% or 50% RNA. Germline V gene lookup returns CDR1 SGHTA and CDR2 FQGNSA. The CDR3 extends over 13 amino acids. Trimming shortened V by 4 bases and J by 3 bases, and 9 bases separated the two germline ends. Study-wide findings and caveats: Whereas naive cells kept under 1% of molecules in clones above 20 RNA copies, such clones held over 98% in effectors. Among one million naive cells, spiked Jurkat TCR RNA from a single cell was reportedly detectable.

Sequenced: naive CD8+ T cells from blood, with Jurkat cell RNA spiked in. Subset of the sample: FACS-sorted CD8+CD4-CCR7+CD45RA+ naive T cells. The receptor was isolated from a human donor in good health. Some libraries in this study had Jurkat cell RNA spiked in. This chain links TRBV7-2 with TRBJ2-5; D may correspond to TRBD1 or TRBD2 (5 bases each). This CDR3 is CASSWWGKETQYF. The CDR3 DNA is TGTGCCAGCAGCTGGTGGGGGAAAGAGACCCAGTACTTC.